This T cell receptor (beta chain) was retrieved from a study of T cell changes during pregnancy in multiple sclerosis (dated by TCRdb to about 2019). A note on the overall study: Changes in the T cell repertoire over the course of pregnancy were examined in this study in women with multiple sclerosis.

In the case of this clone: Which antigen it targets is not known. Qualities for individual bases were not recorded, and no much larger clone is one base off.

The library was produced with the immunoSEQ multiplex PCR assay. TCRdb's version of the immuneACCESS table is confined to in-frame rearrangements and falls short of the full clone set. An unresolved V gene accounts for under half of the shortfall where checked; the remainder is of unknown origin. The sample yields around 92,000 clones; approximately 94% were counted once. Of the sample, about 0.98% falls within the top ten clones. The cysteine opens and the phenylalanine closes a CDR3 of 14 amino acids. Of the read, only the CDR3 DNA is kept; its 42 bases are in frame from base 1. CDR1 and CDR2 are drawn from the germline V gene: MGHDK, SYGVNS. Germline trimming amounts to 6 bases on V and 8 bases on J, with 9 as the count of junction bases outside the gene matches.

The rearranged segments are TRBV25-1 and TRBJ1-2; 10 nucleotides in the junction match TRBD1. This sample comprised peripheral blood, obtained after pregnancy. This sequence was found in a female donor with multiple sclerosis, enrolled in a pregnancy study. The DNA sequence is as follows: TGTGCCAGCAGGGGACAGGGGCGCGGAGGAGGCTACACCTTC. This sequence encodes CASRGQGRGGGYTF.